This TCR beta chain stems from a study of cytomegalovirus exposure and HLA in healthy donors. Study-wide background: Of a few hundred genotyped donors, around 80% grouped in the Caucasian-associated ancestry cluster.

The study's findings and limits: Based on reports, TCR beta sequences accurately predicted HLA-A and HLA-B alleles for most subjects.

With regard to this clone: Its antigen remains unknown.

PCR amplification relied on 60 Vbeta primers (plus 13 Jbeta primers). The table came from immunoSEQ multiplex PCR; TCRdb's copy has only in-frame clones and leaves some out. Of some 190,000 clones listed, around 86% are singletons. Sequenced: PBMCs. The receptor was isolated from a woman aged 18-29 years in good health and CMV-seronegative.

CDR3 residues: CASSHGGTNSYEQYF. Written as DNA, the CDR3 is TGTGCCAGCAGCCACGGGGGGACCAACTCCTACGAGCAGTACTTC. The J gene is TRBJ2-7, the V gene TRBV6-1; 7 bases fit TRBD2. Trimming took 6 bases from V and 0 from J; bases not matched to a gene: 8. Germline V CDR1 and CDR2: MNHNS, SASEGT. The CDR3 runs 15 residues.